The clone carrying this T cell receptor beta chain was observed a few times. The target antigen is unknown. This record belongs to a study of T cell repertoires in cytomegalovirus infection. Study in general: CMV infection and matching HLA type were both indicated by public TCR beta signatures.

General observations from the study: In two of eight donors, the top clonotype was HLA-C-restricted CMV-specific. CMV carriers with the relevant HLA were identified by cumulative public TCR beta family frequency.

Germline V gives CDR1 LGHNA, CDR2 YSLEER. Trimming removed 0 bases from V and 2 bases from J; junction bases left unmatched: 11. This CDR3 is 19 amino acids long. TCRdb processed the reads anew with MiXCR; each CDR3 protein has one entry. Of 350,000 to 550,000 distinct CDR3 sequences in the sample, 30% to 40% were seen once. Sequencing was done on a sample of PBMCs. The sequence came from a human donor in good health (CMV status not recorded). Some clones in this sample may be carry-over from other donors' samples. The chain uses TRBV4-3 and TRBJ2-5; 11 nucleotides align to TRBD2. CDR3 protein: CASSQDLIAGGNIQETQYF. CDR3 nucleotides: TGCGCCAGCAGCCAAGATCTGATAGCGGGGGGGAACATTCAAGAGACCCAGTACTTC.